Described below is a single T cell receptor (beta chain) sequence and its context. Antigen: not known. It was CD45RO-negative cells, positively selected for CCR7, that made up naive CD8 cells, with terminally differentiated effector memory CD45RA+ cells excluded. Donors were healthy HIV-negative adults without recent acute infections or vaccinations. V gave up 1 base and J gave up 0 bases; unmatched junction bases: 1. Germline V CDR1 and CDR2: SGHAT, FQNNGV. The CDR3 runs to 16 residues. How the authors handled the data: Quality scores were absent from the junction-only immunoSEQ sequences, so filtering differed. Clones were read by immunoSEQ multiplex PCR, and TCRdb kept only the in-frame ones, dropping some. Clonal size and the V and J genes are those of that table, whereas D and trimming came from the DNA. The table has 2 million or so clones, about 95% seen once. These data belong to a study of shared clonotypes between healthy human individuals. About the study: The cohort had two women and a few men, ages 18 to 49.

Notes on the study in general: Generation probabilities of non-shared clonotypes were lower (relative to those shared by all four donors).

The clonotype originates from a man aged 18 to 30 in good health. The chain has TRBV11-2 and TRBJ2-1; 9 bases align to TRBD1. The source material was naive CD8+ T cells sorted from blood. This CDR3 is CASSLAGQGSYNEQFF. CDR3 nucleotide sequence: TGTGCCAGCAGCTTAGCGGGACAGGGCTCCTACAATGAGCAGTTCTTC.